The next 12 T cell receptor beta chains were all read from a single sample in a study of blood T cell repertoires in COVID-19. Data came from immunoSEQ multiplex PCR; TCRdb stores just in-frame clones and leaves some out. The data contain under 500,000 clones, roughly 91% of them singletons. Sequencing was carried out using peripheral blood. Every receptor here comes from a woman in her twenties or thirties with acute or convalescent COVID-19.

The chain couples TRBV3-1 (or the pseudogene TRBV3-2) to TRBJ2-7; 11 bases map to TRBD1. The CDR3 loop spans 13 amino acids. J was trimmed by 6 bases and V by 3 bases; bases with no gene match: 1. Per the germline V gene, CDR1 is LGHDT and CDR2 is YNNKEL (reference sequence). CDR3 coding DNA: TGTGCCAGCAGCCACGGACAGGGGGCCGAGCAGTACTTC. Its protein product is CASSHGQGAEQYF.

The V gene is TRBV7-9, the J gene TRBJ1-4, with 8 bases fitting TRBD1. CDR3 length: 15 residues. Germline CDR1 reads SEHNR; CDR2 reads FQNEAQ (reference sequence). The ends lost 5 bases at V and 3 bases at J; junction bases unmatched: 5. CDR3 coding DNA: TGTGCCAGCAGCCAGCAGGGGGCGCCTAATGAAAAACTGTTTTTT. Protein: CASSQQGAPNEKLFF.

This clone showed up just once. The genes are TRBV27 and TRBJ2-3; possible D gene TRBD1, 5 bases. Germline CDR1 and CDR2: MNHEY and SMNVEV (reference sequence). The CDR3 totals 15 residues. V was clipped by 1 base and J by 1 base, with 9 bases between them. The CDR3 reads CASSLLGVRTDTQYF. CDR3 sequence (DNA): TGTGCCAGCAGTTTATTAGGGGTCCGCACAGATACGCAGTATTTT.

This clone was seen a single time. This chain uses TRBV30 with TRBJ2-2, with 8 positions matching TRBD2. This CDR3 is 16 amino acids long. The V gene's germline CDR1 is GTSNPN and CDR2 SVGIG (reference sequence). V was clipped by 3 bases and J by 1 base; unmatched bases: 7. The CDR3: CAWSIQRGQNTGELFF. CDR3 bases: TGTGCCTGGAGCATTCAGCGGGGGCAGAACACCGGGGAGCTGTTTTTT.

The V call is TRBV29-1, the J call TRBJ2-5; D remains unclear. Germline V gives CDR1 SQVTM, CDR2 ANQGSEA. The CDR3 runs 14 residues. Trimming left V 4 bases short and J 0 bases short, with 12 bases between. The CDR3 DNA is TGCAGCGTTGTAAAACGCAGTGACCAAGAGACCCAGTACTTC. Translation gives CSVVKRSDQETQYF.

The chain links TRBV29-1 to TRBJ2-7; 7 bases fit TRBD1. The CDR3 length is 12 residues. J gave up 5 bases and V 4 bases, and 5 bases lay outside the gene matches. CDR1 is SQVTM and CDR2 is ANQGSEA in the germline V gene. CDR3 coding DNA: TGCAGCGTTGGACAGGGCTGGAACGAGCAGTACTTC. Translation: CSVGQGWNEQYF.

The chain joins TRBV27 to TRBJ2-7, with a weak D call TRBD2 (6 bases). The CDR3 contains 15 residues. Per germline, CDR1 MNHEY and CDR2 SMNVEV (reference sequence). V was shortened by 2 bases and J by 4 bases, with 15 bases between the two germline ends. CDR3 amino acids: CASSLIGGKRYEQYF. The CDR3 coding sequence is TGTGCCAGCAGTTTAATCGGAGGGAAGCGATACGAGCAGTACTTC.

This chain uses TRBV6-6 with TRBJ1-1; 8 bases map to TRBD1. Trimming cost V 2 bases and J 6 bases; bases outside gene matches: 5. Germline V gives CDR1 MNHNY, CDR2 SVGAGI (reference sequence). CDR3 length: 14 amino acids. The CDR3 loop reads CASSYATGAPEAFF. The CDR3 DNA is TGTGCCAGCAGTTACGCGACAGGGGCCCCTGAAGCTTTCTTT.

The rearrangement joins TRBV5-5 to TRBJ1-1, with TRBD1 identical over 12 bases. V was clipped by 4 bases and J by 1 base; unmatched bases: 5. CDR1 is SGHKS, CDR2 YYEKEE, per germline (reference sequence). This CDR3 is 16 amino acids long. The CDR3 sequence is CASSPGQGAKNTEAFF. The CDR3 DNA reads TGTGCCAGCAGCCCGGGACAGGGGGCGAAGAACACTGAAGCTTTCTTT.

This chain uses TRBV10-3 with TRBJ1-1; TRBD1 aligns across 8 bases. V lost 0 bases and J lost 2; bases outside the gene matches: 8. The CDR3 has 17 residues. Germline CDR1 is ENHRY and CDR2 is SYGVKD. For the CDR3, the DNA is TGTGCCATCAGTGAGTCTCCGGCAGGGGGCCGCAACACTGAAGCTTTCTTT. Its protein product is CAISESPAGGRNTEAFF.

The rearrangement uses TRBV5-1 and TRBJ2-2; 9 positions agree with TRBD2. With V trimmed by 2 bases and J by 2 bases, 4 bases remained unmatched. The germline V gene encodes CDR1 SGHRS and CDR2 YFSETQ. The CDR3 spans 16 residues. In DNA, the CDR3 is TGCGCCAGCAGCTTTTTAGCGGGGGTTAACACCGGGGAGCTGTTTTTT. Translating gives CASSFLAGVNTGELFF.

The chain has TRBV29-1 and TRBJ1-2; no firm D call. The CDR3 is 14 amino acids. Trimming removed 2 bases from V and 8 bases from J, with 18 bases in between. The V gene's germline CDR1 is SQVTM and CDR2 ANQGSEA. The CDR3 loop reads CSVEINSLEGGYTF. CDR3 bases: TGCAGCGTTGAAATCAACAGCCTAGAGGGCGGCTACACCTTC.